This TCR beta chain emerged from a study of cytomegalovirus exposure and HLA in healthy donors. Some clones are missing from TCRdb's copy, which holds only in-frame ones; the method was immunoSEQ multiplex PCR. This sample has about 130,000 clones, with approximately 82% found just once. The sequencing sample was made of PBMCs. The receptor was isolated from a man under 40 in good health and CMV-seropositive.

CDR3 sequence (DNA): TGTGCCAGCAGCCCCGGGGGCGGGAGCTACGAGCAGTACTTC. It translates to CASSPGGGSYEQYF. This chain connects TRBV7-6 to TRBJ2-7; maybe TRBD2 (7 bases). V gave up 5 bases and J gave up 3 bases, with 14 bases separating them. The CDR3 consists of 14 residues. CDR1 and CDR2 (germline): SGHVS, FNYEAQ.